This T cell receptor (beta chain) was found in a study of T cell changes during pregnancy in multiple sclerosis (dated by TCRdb to about 2019). Concerning the study at large: In women with multiple sclerosis, the researchers looked at how the T cell repertoire shifted as pregnancy progressed.

Notes on this clone: This clone's antigen is unknown. Within one base of it there is no much larger clone, and no base qualities were kept.

Reading from cysteine to phenylalanine, the CDR3 counts 14 amino acids. Only the CDR3 portion is preserved as DNA: 42 bases, with reading frame beginning at the first base. CDR1 and CDR2, looked up from the germline V gene, are SGHDT and YYEEEE. Trimming takes 4 bases from V and 8 bases from J, and the germline ends sit 16 bases apart. Library preparation employed the immunoSEQ multiplex PCR assay. TCRdb mirrors the immuneACCESS table, restricted to in-frame sequences. Some clones are absent from its copies; in checked studies, under half trace to an unresolved V gene, and the reason for the others is unknown. This sample holds roughly 40,000 clones; 70% to 90% were observed only once. Over 0.85% of the sample is taken by the ten largest.

The TCR comes from a female donor with multiple sclerosis, enrolled in a pregnancy study. Here the chain combines TRBV5-6 and TRBJ2-1, with TRBD1 tentatively as D gene (6 bases match). The specimen comprised CD4+ T cells from peripheral blood mononuclear cells, sampled after pregnancy. The nucleotide sequence is given as TGTGCCAGCAGCGTATTACAGGGTTTCGATGAGCAGTTCTTC. This gives the protein CASSVLQGFDEQFF.